The clone carrying this T cell receptor beta chain appeared a few times. Antigen: not known. The sample comes from a study of CD8 T cells in ankylosing spondylitis. Broader study findings: A CD8+ phenotype characterized the disease-linked clones, which were relatively rare in peripheral blood. Significant enrichment of disease-linked clones was reportedly seen in matched ankylosing spondylitis synovial fluid. Typical of ankylosing spondylitis blood, it appeared, was a TCR beta motif of fewer than ten highly homologous variants.

The CDR3 loop spans 15 amino acids. The V gene end was trimmed by 8 bases and the J gene end by 8 bases; junction bases not matched to a gene: 10. In germline, CDR1 is MNHNS, CDR2 SASEGT. Scientists made TCR beta libraries using quantitative 5'-RACE with molecular barcodes. Using its own MiXCR run on the 5' RACE reads, TCRdb lists one record per CDR3 protein. Among 250,000 to 350,000 distinct CDR3 sequences listed, approximately 20% were seen once. Sequencing was done on a sample of blood, either unsorted or a sorted T cell fraction (not recorded which). The TCR originated in a male donor with ankylosing spondylitis or in good health (not recorded which). The chain combines TRBV6-1 with TRBJ2-1; 12 nucleotides agree with TRBD2. The CDR3 region has the DNA TGTGCCAGCTGCCGAACTAGCGGGGGGTACGATGAGCAGTTCTTC. It encodes CASCRTSGGYDEQFF.